The entry below describes one T cell receptor beta chain. This clone occurred once. The antigen it binds to is not known. Nothing much larger sits one base from this clone, and base qualities are not available. TCRbeta CDR3 regions were amplified from genomic DNA by means of the immunoSEQ Assay, a bias-controlled multiplex PCR. The published analysis was carried out like this. The number of nucleated cells in each sample was estimated from the amplification of reference gene primers within the assay. Sequence reads were collapsed and filtered to measure the absolute abundance of every unique TCRbeta CDR3 rearrangement. Productive Simpson clonality was computed per sample as the square root of Simpson's diversity index over productive rearrangements. In TCRdb, the immuneACCESS table is reduced to in-frame sequences with V and J assigned. These tables do not hold every clone; where another copy was compared, an unresolved V gene accounts for under half, and the others remain unexplained. That table gives V, J and clone size, and the DNA gave D and trimming. This sample comprises tens of thousands of clones, 65% to 90% of them detected only once. The top ten clonotypes cover roughly 15% of the sample.

Counted from cysteine to phenylalanine, this CDR3 has 12 amino acids. The entry retains the CDR3 DNA only, 36 bases that are in frame from base 1. The V end loses 5 bases and the J end loses 4 bases, and a stretch of 8 bases separates them. CDR1 and CDR2 are read off the germline V gene as SGHTA and FQGNSA. This entry belongs to a study of blood T cell repertoires in COVID-19 (dated by TCRdb to about 2020). For context, the study as a whole: The collaborator samples originated in the United States, Italy and Spain and spanned the acute and convalescent phases of COVID-19. The prospective study material was composed of cDNA or gDNA derived from T cells, B-cell-depleted T cells, or PBMCs. Subjects who had been exposed to COVID-19, were actively infected with it, or had recovered from it provided the deeply sampled blood TCRbeta repertoires that made up the dataset. The repertoires were made available in a free public database intended to serve as a resource for research on the immune response to SARS-CoV-2. The samples were drawn from the first 160 participants of the ongoing ImmuneRACE study and from roughly 1,300 subjects provided by 6 global collaborators. Nearly every sample came with metadata listing a de-identified subject ID, COVID-19 status, age in years and sex. Where available, HLA class I and class II types were obtained from metadata supplied by the sample provider rather than from assay-based typing.

Study-level results and caveats: How much clinical and demographic metadata was included differed by source and by participant, and the metadata was provided uncurated.

Whole blood was collected in K2EDTA tubes by collaborating institutions according to the institutions' own protocols. For TCRbeta analysis, collaborator samples were shipped as frozen whole blood, as isolated PBMCs, or as DNA extracted from either sample type. Specimen: peripheral blood. The chain was built from TRBV7-2 and TRBJ1-1; tentative D gene TRBD1, with 5 bases matching. The sequence was collected from a woman aged 80 or older with active or convalescent COVID-19. The CDR3 region: CASSPQGTEAFF. The base sequence is TGTGCCAGCAGCCCTCAGGGCACTGAAGCTTTCTTT.